Described below is a single T cell receptor beta chain sequence and its context. Its antigen is as yet unknown. Method: immunoSEQ multiplex PCR; TCRdb's copy keeps in-frame clones and lacks some. The repertoire holds around 2.5 million clones, with roughly 93% as singletons. This entry comes from a study of shared clonotypes between healthy human individuals. Study-level findings and limits: Sampling covered blood only; tissue repertoires likely differ.

Trimming cost V 0 bases and J 3 bases, with 21 bases left between them. This CDR3 contains 18 residues. Germline loops: CDR1 LGHNT, CDR2 FRNRAP. Among the donors, all were Caucasian adults who lived in Nashville, Tennessee. The TCR sequence derives from a man younger than 35 in good health. Some clones in this sample may be carry-over from other donors' samples. The genes are TRBV12-5 and TRBJ2-7; D is perhaps TRBD2 (6 bases). The material sequenced was naive CD4+ T cells from PBMCs. The subset was: CD45RA+ positively selected. CDR3 region: CASGLVPYPRRTNYEQYF. The CDR3 region has the DNA TGTGCTAGTGGTTTGGTACCATATCCCCGACGGACTAACTACGAGCAGTACTTC.